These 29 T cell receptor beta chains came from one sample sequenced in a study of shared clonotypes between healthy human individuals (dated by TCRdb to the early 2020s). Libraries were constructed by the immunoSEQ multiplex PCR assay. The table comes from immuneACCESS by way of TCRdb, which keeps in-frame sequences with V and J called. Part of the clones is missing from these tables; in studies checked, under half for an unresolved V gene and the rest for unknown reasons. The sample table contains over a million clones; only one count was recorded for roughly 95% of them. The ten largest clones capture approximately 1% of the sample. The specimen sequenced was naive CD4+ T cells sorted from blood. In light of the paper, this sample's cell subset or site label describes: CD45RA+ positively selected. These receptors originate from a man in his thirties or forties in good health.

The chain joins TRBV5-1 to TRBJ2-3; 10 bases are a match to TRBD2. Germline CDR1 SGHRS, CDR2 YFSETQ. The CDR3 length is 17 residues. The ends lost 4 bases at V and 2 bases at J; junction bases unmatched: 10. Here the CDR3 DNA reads TGCGCCAGCAGCCCAATCGGACTAGCGGTAAACACAGATACGCAGTATTTT. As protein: CASSPIGLAVNTDTQYF.

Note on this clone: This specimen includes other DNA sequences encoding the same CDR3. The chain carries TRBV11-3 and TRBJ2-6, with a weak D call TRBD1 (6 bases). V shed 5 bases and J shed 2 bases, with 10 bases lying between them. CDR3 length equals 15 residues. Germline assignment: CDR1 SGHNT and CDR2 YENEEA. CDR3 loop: CASSKQGAGANVLTF. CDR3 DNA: TGTGCCAGCAGCAAACAGGGCGCTGGGGCCAACGTCCTGACTTTC.

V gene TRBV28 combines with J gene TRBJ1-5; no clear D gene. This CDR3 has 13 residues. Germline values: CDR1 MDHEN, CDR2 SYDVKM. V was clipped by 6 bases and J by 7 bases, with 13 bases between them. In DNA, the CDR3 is TGTGCCAGCAGCTCAAGGCCAGCGCAGCCCCAGCATTTT. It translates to CASSSRPAQPQHF.

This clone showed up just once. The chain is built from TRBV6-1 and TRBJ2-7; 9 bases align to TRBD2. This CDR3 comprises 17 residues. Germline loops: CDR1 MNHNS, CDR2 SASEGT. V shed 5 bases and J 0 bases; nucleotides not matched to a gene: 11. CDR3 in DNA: TGTGCCAGCAGTAAAGGGACTAGCCATGGGAACTCCTACGAGCAGTACTTC. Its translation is CASSKGTSHGNSYEQYF.

The CDR3 protein is CASSQDARRPNEKLFF. CDR3 coding DNA: TGTGCCAGCAGCCAAGATGCGAGACGTCCCAATGAAAAACTGTTTTTT. The chain couples TRBV4-2 to TRBJ1-4; D remains ambiguous. Germline V gives CDR1 LGHNA, CDR2 YNFKEQ. This CDR3 is 16 amino acids long. Trimming took 0 bases from V and 5 from J, leaving 13 bases between them.

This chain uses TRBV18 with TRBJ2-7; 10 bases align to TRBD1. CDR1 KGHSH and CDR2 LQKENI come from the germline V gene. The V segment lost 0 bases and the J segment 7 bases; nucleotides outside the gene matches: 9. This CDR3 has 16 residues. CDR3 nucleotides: TGTGCCAGCTCACCACCGTTCGGGACAGGGGTGGGTGAGCAGTACTTC. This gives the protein CASSPPFGTGVGEQYF.

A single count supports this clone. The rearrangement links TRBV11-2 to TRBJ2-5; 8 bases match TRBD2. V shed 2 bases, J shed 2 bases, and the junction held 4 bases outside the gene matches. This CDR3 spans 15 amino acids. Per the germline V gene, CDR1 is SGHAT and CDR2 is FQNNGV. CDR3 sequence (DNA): TGTGCCAGCAGCTTAACGGGAGGGGGGCAAGAGACCCAGTACTTC. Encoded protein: CASSLTGGGQETQYF.

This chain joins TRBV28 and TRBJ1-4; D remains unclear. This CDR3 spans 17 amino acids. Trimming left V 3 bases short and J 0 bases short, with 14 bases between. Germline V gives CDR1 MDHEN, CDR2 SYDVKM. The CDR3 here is CASSFPRMRPTNEKLFF. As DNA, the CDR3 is TGTGCCAGCAGTTTTCCCAGGATGAGGCCAACTAATGAAAAACTGTTTTTT.

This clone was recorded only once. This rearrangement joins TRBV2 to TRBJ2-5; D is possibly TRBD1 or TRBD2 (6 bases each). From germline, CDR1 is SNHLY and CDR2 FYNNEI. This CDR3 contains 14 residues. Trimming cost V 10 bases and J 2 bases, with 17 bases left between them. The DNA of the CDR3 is TGTGCCACCCCGGGGGCAGCCAGGCAAGAGACCCAGTACTTC. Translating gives CATPGAARQETQYF.

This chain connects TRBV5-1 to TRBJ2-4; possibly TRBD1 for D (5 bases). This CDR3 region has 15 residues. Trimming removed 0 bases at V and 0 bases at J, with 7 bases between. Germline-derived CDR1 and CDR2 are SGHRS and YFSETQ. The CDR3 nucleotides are TGCGCCAGCAGCTTGGAGGGGCTAGCCAAAAACATTCAGTACTTC. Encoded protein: CASSLEGLAKNIQYF.

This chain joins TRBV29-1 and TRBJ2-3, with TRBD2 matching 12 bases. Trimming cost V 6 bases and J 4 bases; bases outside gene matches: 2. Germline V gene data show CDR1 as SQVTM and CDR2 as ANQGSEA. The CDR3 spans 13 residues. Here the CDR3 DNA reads TGCAGCGTAAGACTAGCGGGGGCAGATACGCAGTATTTT. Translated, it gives CSVRLAGADTQYF.

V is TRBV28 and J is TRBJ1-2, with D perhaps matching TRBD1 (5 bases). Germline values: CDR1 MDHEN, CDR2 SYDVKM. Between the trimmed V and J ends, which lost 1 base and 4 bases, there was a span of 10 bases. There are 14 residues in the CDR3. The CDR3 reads CASSLSGTPYGYTF. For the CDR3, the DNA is TGTGCCAGCAGTTTATCCGGGACCCCCTATGGCTACACCTTC.

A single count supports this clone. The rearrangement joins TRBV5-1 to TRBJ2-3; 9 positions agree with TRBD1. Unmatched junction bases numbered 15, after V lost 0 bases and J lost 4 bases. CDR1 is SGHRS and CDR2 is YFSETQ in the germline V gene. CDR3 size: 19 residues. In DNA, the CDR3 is TGCGCCAGCAGCTTGGCCCGGGGGTCGGGACAGGGTCAGGCAGATACGCAGTATTTT. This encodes CASSLARGSGQGQADTQYF. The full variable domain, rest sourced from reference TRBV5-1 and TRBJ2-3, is KAGVTQTPRYLIKTRGQQVTLSCSPISGHRSVSWYQQTPGQGLQFLFEYFSETQRNKGNFPGRFSGRQFSNSRSEMNVSTLELGDSALYLCASSLARGSGQGQADTQYFGPGTRLTVL.

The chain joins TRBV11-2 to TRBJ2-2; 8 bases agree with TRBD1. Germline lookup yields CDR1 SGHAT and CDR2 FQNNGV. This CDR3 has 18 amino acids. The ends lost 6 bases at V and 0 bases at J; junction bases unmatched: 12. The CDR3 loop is CASRNWRNRGANTGELFF. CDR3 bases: TGTGCCAGCAGAAATTGGCGGAACAGGGGGGCGAACACCGGGGAGCTGTTTTTT.

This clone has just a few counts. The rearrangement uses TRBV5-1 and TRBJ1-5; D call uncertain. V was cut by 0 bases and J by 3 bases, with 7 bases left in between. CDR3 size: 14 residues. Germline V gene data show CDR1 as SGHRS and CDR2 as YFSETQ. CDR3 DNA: TGCGCCAGCAGCTTGGATCCGTTCAATCAGCCCCAGCATTTT. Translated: CASSLDPFNQPQHF.

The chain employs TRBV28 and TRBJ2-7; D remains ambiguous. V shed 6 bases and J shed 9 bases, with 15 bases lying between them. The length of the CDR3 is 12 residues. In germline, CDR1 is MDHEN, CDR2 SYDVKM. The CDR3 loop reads CASSRAELGQYF. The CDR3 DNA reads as TGTGCCAGCAGCCGGGCCGAGCTGGGGCAGTACTTC.

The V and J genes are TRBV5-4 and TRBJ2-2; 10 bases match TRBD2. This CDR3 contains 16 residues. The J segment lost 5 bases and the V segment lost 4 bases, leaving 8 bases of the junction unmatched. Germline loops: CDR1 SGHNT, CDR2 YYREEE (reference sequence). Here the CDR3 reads CASSTRTSGITGELFF. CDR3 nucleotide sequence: TGTGCCAGCAGCACTCGGACTAGCGGAATAACCGGGGAGCTGTTTTTT. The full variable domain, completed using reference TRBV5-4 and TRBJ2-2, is ETGVTQSPTHLIKTRGQQVTLRCSSQSGHNTVSWYQQALGQGPQFIFQYYREEENGRGNFPPRFSGLQFPNYSSELNVNALELDDSALYLCASSTRTSGITGELFFGEGSRLTVL.

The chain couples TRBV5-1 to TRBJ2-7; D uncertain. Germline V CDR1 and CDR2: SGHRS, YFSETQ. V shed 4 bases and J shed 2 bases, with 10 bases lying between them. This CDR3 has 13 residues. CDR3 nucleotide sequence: TGCGCCAGCAGCAGAGACTCAGCCTACGAGCAGTACTTC. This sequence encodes CASSRDSAYEQYF.

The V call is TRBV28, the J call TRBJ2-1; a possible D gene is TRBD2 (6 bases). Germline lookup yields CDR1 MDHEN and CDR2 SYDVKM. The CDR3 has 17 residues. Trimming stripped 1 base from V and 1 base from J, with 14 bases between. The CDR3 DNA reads TGTGCCAGCAGTTTATTCGAAGCGGGTGCTTCCTACAATGAGCAGTTCTTC. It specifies CASSLFEAGASYNEQFF. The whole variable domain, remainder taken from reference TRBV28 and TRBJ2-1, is DVKVTQSSRYLVKRTGEKVFLECVQDMDHENMFWYRQDPGLGLRLIYFSYDVKMKEKGDIPEGYSVSREKKERFSLILESASTNQTSMYLCASSLFEAGASYNEQFFGPGTRLTVL.

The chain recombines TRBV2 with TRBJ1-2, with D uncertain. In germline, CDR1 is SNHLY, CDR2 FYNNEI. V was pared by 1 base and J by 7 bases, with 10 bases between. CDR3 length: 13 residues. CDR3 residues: CASSEDSPGGYTF. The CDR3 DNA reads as TGTGCCAGCAGTGAAGACAGTCCGGGTGGCTACACCTTC. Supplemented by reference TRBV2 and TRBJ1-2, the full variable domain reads EPEVTQTPSHQVTQMGQEVILRCVPISNHLYFYWYRQILGQKVEFLVSFYNNEISEKSEIFDDQFSVERPDGSNFTLKIRSTKLEDSAMYFCASSEDSPGGYTFGSGTRLTVV.

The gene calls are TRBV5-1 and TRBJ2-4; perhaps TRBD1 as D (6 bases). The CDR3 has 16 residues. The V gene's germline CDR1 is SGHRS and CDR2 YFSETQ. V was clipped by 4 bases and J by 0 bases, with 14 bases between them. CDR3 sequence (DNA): TGCGCCAGCAGCGCCTATTGGACAGAAGCCAAAAACATTCAGTACTTC. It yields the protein CASSAYWTEAKNIQYF.

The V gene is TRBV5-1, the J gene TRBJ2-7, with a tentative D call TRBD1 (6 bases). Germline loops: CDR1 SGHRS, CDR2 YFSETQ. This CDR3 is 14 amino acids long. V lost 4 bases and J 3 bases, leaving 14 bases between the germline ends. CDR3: CASSQGTPGYEQYF. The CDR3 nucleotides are TGCGCCAGCAGCCAAGGGACACCCGGCTACGAGCAGTACTTC.

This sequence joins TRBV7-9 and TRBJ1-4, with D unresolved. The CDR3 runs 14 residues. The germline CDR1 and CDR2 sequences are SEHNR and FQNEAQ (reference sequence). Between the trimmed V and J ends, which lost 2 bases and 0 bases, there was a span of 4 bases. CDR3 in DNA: TGTGCCAGCAGCTTAAGTCCAACTAATGAAAAACTGTTTTTT. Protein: CASSLSPTNEKLFF.

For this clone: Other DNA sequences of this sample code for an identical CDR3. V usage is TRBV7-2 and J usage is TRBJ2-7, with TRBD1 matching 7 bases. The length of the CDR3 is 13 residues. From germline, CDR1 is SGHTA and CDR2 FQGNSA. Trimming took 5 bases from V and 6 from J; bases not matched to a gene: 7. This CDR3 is CASSLRQGSEQYF. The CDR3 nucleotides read TGTGCCAGCAGCCTACGACAGGGTTCCGAGCAGTACTTC.

CDR3 bases: TGCGCCAGCAGCTTAGGGCGGGTAACCGGGGAGCTGTTTTTT. Encoded protein: CASSLGRVTGELFF. The chain is built from TRBV5-1 and TRBJ2-2; tentatively, D is TRBD2 (5 bases). The CDR3 sequence is 14 residues long. V was clipped by 2 bases and J by 5 bases, with 10 bases between them. Germline V lookup: CDR1 SGHRS, CDR2 YFSETQ.

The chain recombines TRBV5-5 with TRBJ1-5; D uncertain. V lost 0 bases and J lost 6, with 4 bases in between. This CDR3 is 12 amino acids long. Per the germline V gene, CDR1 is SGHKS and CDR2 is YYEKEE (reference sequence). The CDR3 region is CASSLAGQPQHF. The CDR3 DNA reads TGTGCCAGCAGCTTGGCGGGTCAGCCCCAGCATTTT.

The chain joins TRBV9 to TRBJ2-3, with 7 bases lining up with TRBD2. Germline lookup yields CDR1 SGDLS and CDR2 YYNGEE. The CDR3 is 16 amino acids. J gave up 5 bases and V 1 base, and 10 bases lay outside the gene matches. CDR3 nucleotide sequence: TGTGCCAGCAGCGTACGGTCCGCGGGAGATGGAGATACGCAGTATTTT. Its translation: CASSVRSAGDGDTQYF.

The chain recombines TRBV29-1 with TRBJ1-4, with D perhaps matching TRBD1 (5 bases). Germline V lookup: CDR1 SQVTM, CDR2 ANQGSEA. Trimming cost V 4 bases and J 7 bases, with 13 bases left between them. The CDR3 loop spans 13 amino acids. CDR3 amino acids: CSVAWAGGEKLFF. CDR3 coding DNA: TGCAGCGTTGCTTGGGCTGGGGGTGAAAAACTGTTTTTT.

The CDR3: CATEIAGSYNEQFF. CDR3 coding DNA: TGTGCCACCGAGATAGCGGGATCCTACAATGAGCAGTTCTTC. The chain is built from TRBV7-9 and TRBJ2-1, with 8 bases fitting TRBD2. The V gene end was trimmed by 10 bases and the J gene end by 1 base; junction bases not matched to a gene: 6. CDR1 SEHNR and CDR2 FQNEAQ come from the germline V gene (reference sequence). This CDR3 spans 14 amino acids. The full variable domain, completed using reference TRBV7-9 and TRBJ2-1, is DTGVSQNPRHKITKRGQNVTFRCDPISEHNRLYWYRQTLGQGPEFLTYFQNEAQLEKSRLLSDRFSAERPKGSFSTLEIQRTEQGDSAMYLCATEIAGSYNEQFFGPGTRLTVL.